This TCR beta chain emerged from a study of blood T cell repertoires in COVID-19. On the study more broadly: Material from acute and convalescent COVID-19 was sourced from the United States, Italy and Spain.

Across about two dozen US areas, participants ranged in age from about 18 to 100 years. Self-reported history from a screening survey and questionnaire set each donor's cohort. This CDR3 region has 15 residues. Germline assignment: CDR1 MGHRA and CDR2 YSYEKL. V shed 3 bases and J 4 bases; nucleotides not matched to a gene: 7. Only in-frame clones appear in the TCRdb table, and some are missing; sequencing was by immunoSEQ multiplex PCR. Here the sample spans 300,000 to 350,000 clones, roughly 87% being singletons. The chain is built from TRBV4-1 and TRBJ2-7, with 9 bases matching TRBD2. What was sequenced was PBMCs or T cells enriched from blood (not recorded which). The origin of this receptor is a woman aged 30 to 39 who had recovered from COVID-19. The CDR3 DNA follows: TGCGCCAGCAGCCAGAGTTGGCTAGCGGGGTACGAGCAGTACTTC. As protein: CASSQSWLAGYEQYF.